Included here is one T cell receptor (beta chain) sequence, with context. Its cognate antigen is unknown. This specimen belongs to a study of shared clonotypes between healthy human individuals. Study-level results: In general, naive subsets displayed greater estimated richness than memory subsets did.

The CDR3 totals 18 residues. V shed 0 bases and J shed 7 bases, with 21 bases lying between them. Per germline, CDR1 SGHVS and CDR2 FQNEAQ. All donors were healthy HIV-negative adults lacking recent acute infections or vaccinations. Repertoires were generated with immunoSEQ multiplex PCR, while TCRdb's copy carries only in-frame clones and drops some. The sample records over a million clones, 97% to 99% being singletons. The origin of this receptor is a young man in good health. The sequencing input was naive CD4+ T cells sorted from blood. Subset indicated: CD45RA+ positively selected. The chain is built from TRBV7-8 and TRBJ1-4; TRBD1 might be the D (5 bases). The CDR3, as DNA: TGTGCCAGCAGCTTAGCGATCCAAGGAGGGGCCCGGGGTGAAAAACTGTTTTTT. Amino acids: CASSLAIQGGARGEKLFF.